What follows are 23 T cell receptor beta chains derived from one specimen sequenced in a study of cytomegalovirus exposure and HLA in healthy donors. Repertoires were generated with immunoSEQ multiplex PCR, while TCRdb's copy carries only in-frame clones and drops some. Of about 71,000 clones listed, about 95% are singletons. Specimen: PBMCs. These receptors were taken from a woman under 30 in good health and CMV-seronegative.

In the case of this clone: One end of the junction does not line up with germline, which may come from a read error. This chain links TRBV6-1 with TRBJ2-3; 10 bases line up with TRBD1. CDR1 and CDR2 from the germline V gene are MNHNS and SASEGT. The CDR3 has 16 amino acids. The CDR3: CASSKADRGSTDTQYF. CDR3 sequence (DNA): TGTGCCAGCAGTAAAGCGGACAGGGGGAGCACAGATACGCAGTATTTT.

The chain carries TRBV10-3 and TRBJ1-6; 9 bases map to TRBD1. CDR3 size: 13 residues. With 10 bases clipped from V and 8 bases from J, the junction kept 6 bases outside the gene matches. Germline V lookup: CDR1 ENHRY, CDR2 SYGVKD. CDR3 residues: CATYDRGDSPLHF. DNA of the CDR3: TGTGCCACATATGACAGGGGGGATTCACCCCTCCACTTT.

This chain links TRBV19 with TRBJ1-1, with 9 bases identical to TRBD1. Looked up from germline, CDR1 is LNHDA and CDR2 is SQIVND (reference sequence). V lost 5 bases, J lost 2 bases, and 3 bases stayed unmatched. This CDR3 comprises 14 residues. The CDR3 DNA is TGTGCCAGTAGTGCGGACAGGGGCAACACTGAAGCTTTCTTT. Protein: CASSADRGNTEAFF. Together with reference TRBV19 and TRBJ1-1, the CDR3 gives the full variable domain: DGGITQSPKYLFRKEGQNVTLSCEQNLNHDAMYWYRQDPGQGLRLIYYSQIVNDFQKGDIAEGYSVSREKKESFPLTVTSAQKNPTAFYLCASSADRGNTEAFFGQGTRLTVV.

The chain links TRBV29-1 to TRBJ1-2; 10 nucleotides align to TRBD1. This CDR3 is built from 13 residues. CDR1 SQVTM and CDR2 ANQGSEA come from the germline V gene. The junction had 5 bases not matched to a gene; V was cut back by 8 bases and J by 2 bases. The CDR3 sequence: CSCRDRGNYGYTF. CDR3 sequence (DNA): TGCAGCTGTAGGGACAGGGGCAACTATGGCTACACCTTC. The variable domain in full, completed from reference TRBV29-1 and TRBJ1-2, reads SAVISQKPSRDICQRGTSLTIQCQVDSQVTMMFWYRQQPGQSLTLIATANQGSEATYESGFVIDKFPISRPNLTFSTLTVSNMSPEDSSIYLCSCRDRGNYGYTFGSGTRLTVV.

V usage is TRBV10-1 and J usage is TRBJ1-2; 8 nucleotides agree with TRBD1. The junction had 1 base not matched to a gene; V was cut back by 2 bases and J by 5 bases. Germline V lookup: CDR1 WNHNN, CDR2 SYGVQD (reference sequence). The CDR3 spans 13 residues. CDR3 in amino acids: CASSEGQGYGYTF. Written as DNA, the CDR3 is TGCGCCAGCAGTGAGGGACAGGGTTATGGCTACACCTTC.

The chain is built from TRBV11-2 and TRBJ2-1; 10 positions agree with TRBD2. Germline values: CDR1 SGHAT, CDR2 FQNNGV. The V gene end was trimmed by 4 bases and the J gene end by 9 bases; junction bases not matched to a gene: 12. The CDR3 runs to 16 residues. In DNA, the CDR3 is TGTGCCAGCAGCTCCCTCCGGCTAGCGGGAGTCTCTGAGCAGTTCTTC. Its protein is CASSSLRLAGVSEQFF.

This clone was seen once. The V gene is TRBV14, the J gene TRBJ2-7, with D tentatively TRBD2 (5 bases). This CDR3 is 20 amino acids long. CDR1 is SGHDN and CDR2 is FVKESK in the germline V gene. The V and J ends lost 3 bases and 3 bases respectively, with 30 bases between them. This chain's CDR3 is CASSQMTGIPNFWFCYEQYF. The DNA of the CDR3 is TGTGCCAGCAGCCAGATGACGGGGATCCCTAATTTTTGGTTTTGCTACGAGCAGTACTTC.

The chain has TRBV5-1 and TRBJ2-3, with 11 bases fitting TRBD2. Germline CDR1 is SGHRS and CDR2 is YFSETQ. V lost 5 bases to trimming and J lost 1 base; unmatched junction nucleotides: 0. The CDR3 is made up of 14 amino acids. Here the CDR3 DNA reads TGCGCCAGCAGACTAGCGGGGGGCACAGATACGCAGTATTTT. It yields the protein CASRLAGGTDTQYF.

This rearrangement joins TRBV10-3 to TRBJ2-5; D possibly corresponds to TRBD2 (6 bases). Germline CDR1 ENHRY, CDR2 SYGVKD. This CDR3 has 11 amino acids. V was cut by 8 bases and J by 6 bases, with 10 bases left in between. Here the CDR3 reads CAIGGVQTQYF. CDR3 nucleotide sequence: TGTGCCATCGGAGGGGTACAGACCCAGTACTTC.

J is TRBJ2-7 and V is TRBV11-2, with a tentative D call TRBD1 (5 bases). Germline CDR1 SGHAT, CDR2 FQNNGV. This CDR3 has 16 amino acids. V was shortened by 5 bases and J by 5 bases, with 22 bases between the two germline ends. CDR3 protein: CASSLQKVGVQDEQYF. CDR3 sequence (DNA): TGTGCCAGCAGCCTGCAGAAGGTAGGGGTCCAGGACGAGCAGTACTTC.

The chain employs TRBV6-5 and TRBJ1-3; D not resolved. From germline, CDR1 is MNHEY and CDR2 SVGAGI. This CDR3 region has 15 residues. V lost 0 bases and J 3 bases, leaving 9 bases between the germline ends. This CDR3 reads CASSYSGRDGNTIYF. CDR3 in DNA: TGTGCCAGCAGTTACTCAGGCCGGGATGGAAACACCATATATTTT.

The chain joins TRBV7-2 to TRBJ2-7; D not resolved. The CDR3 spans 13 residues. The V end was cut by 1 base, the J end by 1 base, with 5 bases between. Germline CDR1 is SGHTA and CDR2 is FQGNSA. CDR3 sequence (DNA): TGTGCCAGCAGCTTAGGCAGGTCCTACGAGCAGTACTTC. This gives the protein CASSLGRSYEQYF.

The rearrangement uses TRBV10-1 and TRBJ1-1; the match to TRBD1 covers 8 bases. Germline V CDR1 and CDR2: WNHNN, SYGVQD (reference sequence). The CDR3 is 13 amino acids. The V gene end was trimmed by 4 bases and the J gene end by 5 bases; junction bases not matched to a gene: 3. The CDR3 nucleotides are TGCGCCAGCAGTGCTACAGGGGGAACTGAAGCTTTCTTT. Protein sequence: CASSATGGTEAFF.

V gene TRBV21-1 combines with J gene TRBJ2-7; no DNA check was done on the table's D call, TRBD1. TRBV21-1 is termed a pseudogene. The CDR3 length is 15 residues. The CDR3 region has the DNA TGTGCCAGCAGCAGAAAGGGACAGGCCCCCTTCGAGCAGTACTTC. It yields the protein CASSRKGQAPFEQYF.

The CDR3: CASSLGASGSHEQFF. In DNA, the CDR3 is TGCGCCAGCAGCTTGGGGGCTAGCGGGAGCCATGAGCAGTTCTTC. The chain uses TRBV5-1 and TRBJ2-1; the match to TRBD2 covers 10 bases. Per the germline V gene, CDR1 is SGHRS and CDR2 is YFSETQ. Unmatched junction bases numbered 5, after V lost 0 bases and J lost 8 bases. CDR3 length equals 15 residues. The full variable domain, completed using reference TRBV5-1 and TRBJ2-1, is KAGVTQTPRYLIKTRGQQVTLSCSPISGHRSVSWYQQTPGQGLQFLFEYFSETQRNKGNFPGRFSGRQFSNSRSEMNVSTLELGDSALYLCASSLGASGSHEQFFGPGTRLTVL.

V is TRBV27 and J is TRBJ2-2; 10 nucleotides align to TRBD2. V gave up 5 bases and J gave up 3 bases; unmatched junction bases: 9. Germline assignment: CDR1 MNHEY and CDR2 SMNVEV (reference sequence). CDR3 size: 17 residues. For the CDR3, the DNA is TGTGCCAGCAGTGCCTACAGCGGGAGGGAGGACACCGGGGAGCTGTTTTTT. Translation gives CASSAYSGREDTGELFF.

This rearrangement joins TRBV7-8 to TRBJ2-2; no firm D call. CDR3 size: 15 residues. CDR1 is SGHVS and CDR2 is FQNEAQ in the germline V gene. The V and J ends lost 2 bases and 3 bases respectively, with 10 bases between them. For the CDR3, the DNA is TGTGCCAGCAGCTTATACGCGGTTCACACCGGGGAGCTGTTTTTT. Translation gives CASSLYAVHTGELFF.

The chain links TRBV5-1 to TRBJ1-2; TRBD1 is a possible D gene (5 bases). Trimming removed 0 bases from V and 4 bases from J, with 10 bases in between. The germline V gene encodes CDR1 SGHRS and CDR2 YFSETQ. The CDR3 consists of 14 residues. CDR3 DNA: TGCGCCAGCAGCTTGGACAGGTCAATCTATGGCTACACCTTC. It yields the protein CASSLDRSIYGYTF.

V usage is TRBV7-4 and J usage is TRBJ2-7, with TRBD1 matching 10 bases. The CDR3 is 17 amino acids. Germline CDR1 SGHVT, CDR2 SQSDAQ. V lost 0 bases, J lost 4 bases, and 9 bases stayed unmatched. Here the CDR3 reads CASSLAPLTGGGYEQYF. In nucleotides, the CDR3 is TGTGCCAGCAGCTTAGCCCCCTTGACAGGGGGCGGATACGAGCAGTACTTC.

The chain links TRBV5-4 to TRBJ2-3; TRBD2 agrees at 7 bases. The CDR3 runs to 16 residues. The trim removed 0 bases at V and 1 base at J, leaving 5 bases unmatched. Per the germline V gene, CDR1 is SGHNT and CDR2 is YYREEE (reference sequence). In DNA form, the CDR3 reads TGTGCCAGCAGCTTGGCCGGCAGCGGGGGCACAGATACGCAGTATTTT. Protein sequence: CASSLAGSGGTDTQYF.

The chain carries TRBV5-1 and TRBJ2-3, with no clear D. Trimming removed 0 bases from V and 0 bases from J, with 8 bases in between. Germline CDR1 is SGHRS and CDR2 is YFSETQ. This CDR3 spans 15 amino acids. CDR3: CASSLATASTDTQYF. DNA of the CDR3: TGCGCCAGCAGCTTGGCCACTGCCAGCACAGATACGCAGTATTTT. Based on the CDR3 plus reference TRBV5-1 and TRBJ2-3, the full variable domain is KAGVTQTPRYLIKTRGQQVTLSCSPISGHRSVSWYQQTPGQGLQFLFEYFSETQRNKGNFPGRFSGRQFSNSRSEMNVSTLELGDSALYLCASSLATASTDTQYFGPGTRLTVL.

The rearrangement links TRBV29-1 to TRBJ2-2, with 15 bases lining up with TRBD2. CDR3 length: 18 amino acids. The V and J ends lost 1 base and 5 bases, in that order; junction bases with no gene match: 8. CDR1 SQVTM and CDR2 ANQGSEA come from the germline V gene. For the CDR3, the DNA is TGCAGCGTTGAAGTCACGGGACTAGCGGGGGGATTAACCGGGGAGCTGTTTTTT. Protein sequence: CSVEVTGLAGGLTGELFF.

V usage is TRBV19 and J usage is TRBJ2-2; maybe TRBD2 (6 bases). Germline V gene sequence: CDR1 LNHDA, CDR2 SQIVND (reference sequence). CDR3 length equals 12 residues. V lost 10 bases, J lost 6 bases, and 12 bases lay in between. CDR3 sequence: CATGTPAGELFF. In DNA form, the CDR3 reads TGTGCCACGGGGACTCCGGCCGGGGAGCTGTTTTTT.